The T cell receptor (beta chain) under discussion was sequenced for a study of blood T cell repertoires in COVID-19. Background on the study: Some COVID-19 samples were acute and others convalescent; all came from the United States, Italy and Spain.

Libraries were prepared by immunoSEQ multiplex PCR; TCRdb keeps only in-frame clonotypes and omits some of them. This sample has roughly 400,000 clones, with roughly 87% found just once. Trimming cost V 3 bases and J 6 bases; bases outside gene matches: 8. The CDR3 spans 16 residues. The germline V gene encodes CDR1 KGHSH and CDR2 LQKENI. This chain uses TRBV18 with TRBJ2-2, with 9 bases identical to TRBD2. This receptor was obtained from a woman in her 40s with acute COVID-19. Sequencing was performed on PBMCs or T cells enriched from blood (not recorded which). The CDR3 nucleotides read TGTGCCAGCTCACCCCAGAAGCCTAGCGGGGCCGGGGAGCTGTTTTTT. Residues: CASSPQKPSGAGELFF.